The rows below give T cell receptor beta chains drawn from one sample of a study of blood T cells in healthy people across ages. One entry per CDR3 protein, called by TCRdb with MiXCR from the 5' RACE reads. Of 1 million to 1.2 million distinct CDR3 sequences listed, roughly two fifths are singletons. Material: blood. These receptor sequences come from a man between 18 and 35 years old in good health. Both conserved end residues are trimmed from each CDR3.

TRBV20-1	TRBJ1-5	SANTGGSRNQPQH
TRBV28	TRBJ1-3	ASSLNRPGNTIY
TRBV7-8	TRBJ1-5	ASSLDLSNQPQH
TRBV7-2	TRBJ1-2	ASSLRGELIANYGYT
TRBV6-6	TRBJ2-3	ASNRIPRDTQY
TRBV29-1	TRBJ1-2	SVATGDFYGYT
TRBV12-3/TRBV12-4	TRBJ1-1	ASSLGGGIQAF
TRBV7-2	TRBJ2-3	ASSLRQDSETDTQY
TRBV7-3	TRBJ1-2	ASSLNQGPNHGYT
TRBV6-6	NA	ASSIGQGSNEQY
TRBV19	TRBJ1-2	ASSQTGGINGYT
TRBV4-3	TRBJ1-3	ASSKGSAGNTIY
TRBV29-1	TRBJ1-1	SGVQNTEAF
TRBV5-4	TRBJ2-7	ASSLEGNPYNEQY
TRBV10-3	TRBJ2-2	AISEGQGVITGELF
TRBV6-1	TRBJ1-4	ASSDLAGDEKLF
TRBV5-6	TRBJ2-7	ASSLVGVSREQY
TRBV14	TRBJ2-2	ASSQDLDGELF
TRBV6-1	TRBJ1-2	ASRPGQGVGYGYT
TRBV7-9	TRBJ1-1	ASRDEQGGDTEAF
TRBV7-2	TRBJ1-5	ASSIGGDNQPQH
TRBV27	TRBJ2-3	ASSSRGRRATDTQY
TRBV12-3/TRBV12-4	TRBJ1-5	ASSQLRDSNQPQH
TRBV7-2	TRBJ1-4	ASSSGGSTNEKLF
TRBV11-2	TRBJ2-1	ASSPLLERGYNEQF
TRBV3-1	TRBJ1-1	AAGTLPNEAF
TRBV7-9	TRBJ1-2	ASSLDRGLSYGYT
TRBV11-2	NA	ASSTAGTLETQY
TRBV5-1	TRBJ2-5	ASSLKFGETQY